This TCR beta chain came from a study of CD8+CD57+ T cells in acquired aplastic anemia. The overall study: The DNA of sorted CD4+ and CD8+ cells averaged approximately 2.9 ug.

This clonotype was detected many times. V lost 8 bases to trimming and J lost 5 bases; unmatched junction nucleotides: 5. The CDR3 totals 13 residues. Germline V gene data show CDR1 as LGHNA and CDR2 as YNFKEQ. TCR beta VDJ and CDR3 were profiled, and genomic DNA was the template. TCRdb called the reads again in MiXCR, with one record for every CDR3 protein. The table has about 120,000 distinct CDR3 sequences, less than 50% seen once. Flow cytometry had shown expanded CD8+CD57+ cells in the patients chosen for sequencing. The gene calls are TRBV4-2 and TRBJ2-2; 7 nucleotides line up with TRBD1. Input material: sorted CD4+, CD8+, or CD8+CD57+ T cells (not recorded which) from PBMCs. The clonotype was recovered from a human donor with aplastic anemia. This CDR3 is CASATGDTGELFF. CDR3 sequence (DNA): TGTGCCAGCGCAACAGGGGATACCGGGGAGCTGTTTTTT.